This T cell receptor (beta chain) came from a study of T cells in Graves' hyperthyroidism and ophthalmopathy. The table lists this clonotype with many counts. Its matching antigen is unknown. Stable disease denoted Graves' hyperthyroidism without ophthalmopathy progression within 18 months. The study left out patients who had uncontrolled infection, other autoimmune disease, pregnancy or lactation. Cells are PBMCs isolated from 10 ml of fresh blood. Regions amplified from RNA transcripts were the TCR beta CDR3 regions. The primer set for the first-round RT-PCR of the TCR CDR3 was HTBI. Each CDR3 protein gets one entry after TCRdb re-called the multiplex PCR reads with MiXCR. The table shows hundreds of thousands of distinct CDR3 sequences, with 35% to 45% occurring only once. Germline lookup yields CDR1 SNHLY and CDR2 FYNNEI. The CDR3 spans 15 residues. V lost 3 bases to trimming and J lost 2 bases; unmatched junction nucleotides: 2.

Study-level results: Ophthalmopathy could be told apart from stable hyperthyroidism with a 13 V-J model.

The TCR comes from a man between 18 and 29 years old with Graves' hyperthyroidism. The sequenced sample was blood. The genes are TRBV2 and TRBJ1-4; 8 bases match TRBD1. The DNA for the CDR3 is TGTGCCAGCAGTGACCAGGGGGCTACTAATGAAAAACTGTTTTTT. As protein: CASSDQGATNEKLFF. The full variable domain, rest sourced from reference TRBV2 and TRBJ1-4, is EPEVTQTPSHQVTQMGQEVILRCVPISNHLYFYWYRQILGQKVEFLVSFYNNEISEKSEIFDDQFSVERPDGSNFTLKIRSTKLEDSAMYFCASSDQGATNEKLFFGSGTQLSVL.